These 27 T cell receptor beta chains originate from one sample sequenced in a study of cytomegalovirus exposure and HLA in healthy donors. Vbeta (60) and Jbeta (13) primers were used in the PCR. This table comes from immunoSEQ multiplex PCR, and its TCRdb copy is limited to in-frame clones, with some not included. The repertoire holds roughly 170,000 clones, with 65% to 90% as singletons. What was sequenced was PBMCs. All receptors derive from a girl aged 2-10 years in good health and CMV-seropositive.

The gene calls are TRBV14 and TRBJ2-1; 8 nucleotides align to TRBD2. Trimming took 4 bases from V and 0 from J; bases not matched to a gene: 5. The CDR3 runs to 16 residues. Germline V gene lookup returns CDR1 SGHDN and CDR2 FVKESK. CDR3 residues: CASSRLSGDSYNEQFF. CDR3 nucleotides: TGTGCCAGCAGCCGACTTAGCGGGGACTCCTACAATGAGCAGTTCTTC.

The V call is TRBV5-8, the J call TRBJ1-5, with 7 bases lining up with TRBD1. The germline CDR1 and CDR2 sequences are SGHTS and YDEGEE. J lost 3 bases, V lost 5 bases, and 11 bases had no gene match. The CDR3 loop spans 16 amino acids. DNA of the CDR3: TGTGCCAGCAGACCACAACCCGGACAGGCCAATCAGCCCCAGCATTTT. Translated: CASRPQPGQANQPQHF.

This chain links TRBV5-1 with TRBJ2-2; tentatively, D is TRBD2 (6 bases). From germline, CDR1 is SGHRS and CDR2 YFSETQ. The CDR3 extends over 18 amino acids. V was clipped by 4 bases and J by 0 bases, with 19 bases between them. CDR3 amino acids: CASSPEPGEVANTGELFF. The CDR3 DNA reads TGCGCCAGCAGCCCCGAGCCGGGGGAGGTTGCGAACACCGGGGAGCTGTTTTTT.

This chain connects TRBV4-2 to TRBJ1-1; tentative D call: TRBD1 (6 bases). CDR3 length: 16 amino acids. V dropped 4 bases and J dropped 0 bases, with 15 bases sitting between them. CDR1 and CDR2 (germline): LGHNA, YNFKEQ. The CDR3 DNA reads TGTGCCAGCAGCCCCATTGAGGGGGGGATGAACACTGAAGCTTTCTTT. It encodes CASSPIEGGMNTEAFF.

The rearrangement uses TRBV6-1 and TRBJ1-1; D ambiguous. V was trimmed by 5 bases and J by 1 base, leaving 8 bases between them. This CDR3 is built from 13 residues. Per the germline V gene, CDR1 is MNHNS and CDR2 is SASEGT. In DNA, the CDR3 is TGTGCCAGCAGTCTTACAGCGAACACTGAAGCTTTCTTT. Translation gives CASSLTANTEAFF.

Only one count was recorded for this clone. The V and J genes are TRBV19 and TRBJ2-7; TRBD1 agrees at 11 bases. CDR1 is LNHDA, CDR2 SQIVND, per germline (reference sequence). Trimming cost V 8 bases and J 7 bases; bases outside gene matches: 10. The CDR3 length is 14 residues. The CDR3 nucleotides are TGTGCCAGTCAACCAGGACAGGGGGCATATGAGCAGTACTTC. This gives the protein CASQPGQGAYEQYF.

The CDR3 DNA reads as TGTGCCAGCAGCTTAGCCACTATAGCGCGCGGGCACGTTTTAGAGGTCCTGACTTTC. Translated: CASSLATIARGHVLEVLTF. The chain combines TRBV7-9 with TRBJ2-6; D might be TRBD2 (5 bases). V was shortened by 0 bases and J by 13 bases, with 28 bases between the two germline ends. Looked up from germline, CDR1 is SEHNR and CDR2 is FQNEAQ (reference sequence). CDR3 length: 19 residues.

CDR3 nucleotides: TGCGCCAGCAGCTTGGGTGGGGGACAGGGTGTATACAATGAGCAGTTCTTC. The encoded protein is CASSLGGGQGVYNEQFF. The V call is TRBV5-1, the J call TRBJ2-1, with TRBD1 matching 9 bases. This CDR3 region has 17 residues. Trimming at V came to 0 bases and at J to 4 bases, leaving 8 bases not matched to a gene. CDR1 SGHRS and CDR2 YFSETQ come from the germline V gene.

The V gene is TRBV10-3, the J gene TRBJ1-2; 7 bases fit TRBD1. Trimming cost V 6 bases and J 5 bases; bases outside gene matches: 9. Germline values: CDR1 ENHRY, CDR2 SYGVKD. This CDR3 is 14 amino acids long. The CDR3 spells CAIRPGTDFYGYTF. Here the CDR3 DNA reads TGTGCCATCAGACCCGGGACAGACTTTTATGGCTACACCTTC.

V and J are TRBV5-4 and TRBJ2-3; D is uncertain. The CDR3 is made up of 14 amino acids. CDR1 and CDR2 (germline): SGHNT, YYREEE (reference sequence). V lost 6 bases to trimming and J lost 3 bases, with 14 bases between them. The CDR3 DNA sequence: TGTGCCAGCACCATTTCGTCCTATACAGATACGCAGTATTTT. This encodes CASTISSYTDTQYF.

Only a few counts were recorded for this clone. This chain connects TRBV27 to TRBJ1-1, with D perhaps matching TRBD1 (6 bases). CDR1 and CDR2 (germline): MNHEY, SMNVEV (reference sequence). V lost 3 bases and J 5 bases, leaving 13 bases between the germline ends. The CDR3 loop spans 14 amino acids. The DNA for the CDR3 is TGTGCCAGCAGTTTCTCACAGGGAGGGACTGAAGCTTTCTTT. This translates into CASSFSQGGTEAFF.

J is TRBJ2-1 and V is TRBV2, with 9 bases aligning to TRBD2. This CDR3 spans 15 amino acids. With V trimmed by 8 bases and J by 8 bases, 13 bases remained unmatched. CDR1 and CDR2 (germline): SNHLY, FYNNEI. CDR3 bases: TGTGCCAGCGCCATGCGCGGGAGGGCTTTGGATGAGCAGTTCTTC. It yields the protein CASAMRGRALDEQFF.

This clone appeared a single time. The rearrangement uses TRBV28 and TRBJ1-2; possibly TRBD1 for D (6 bases). The germline V gene has CDR1 MDHEN and CDR2 SYDVKM. The CDR3 loop spans 17 amino acids. The V end was cut by 1 base, the J end by 7 bases, with 22 bases between. The CDR3, as DNA: TGTGCCAGCAGTTTATCTGTTTTCCGTTACAGGGTATGTGGCTACACCTTC. Its protein product is CASSLSVFRYRVCGYTF.

This clone was found once. This sequence joins TRBV25-1 and TRBJ2-5; TRBD2 aligns across 7 bases. TRBJ2-7 matches the DNA end more closely, so the J call is doubtful. This CDR3 comprises 17 residues. Germline CDR1 and CDR2: MGHDK and SYGVNS. The CDR3 region has the DNA TGTGCCAGCAGCCCCCTGTCGGCGGGAGATTCTTCGGACGAGCAGTACTTC. Residues: CASSPLSAGDSSDEQYF.

V and J are TRBV18 and TRBJ2-5; perhaps TRBD1 as D (5 bases). The V end was cut by 3 bases, the J end by 6 bases, with 17 bases between. The germline V gene has CDR1 KGHSH and CDR2 LQKENI. The length of the CDR3 is 15 residues. The CDR3 coding sequence is TGTGCCAGCTCACCCGCCCTAATGGCAGGGCAGACCCAGTACTTC. Translation gives CASSPALMAGQTQYF.

This chain links TRBV5-3 with TRBJ2-5, with TRBD2 as a possible D gene (6 bases). TRBV5-3 is reported as an ORF; its role is uncertain. This CDR3 has 15 amino acids. V shed 0 bases and J shed 2 bases, with 11 bases lying between them. In DNA, the CDR3 is TGTGCCAGAAGCTTGGTAGCGGTAAATCAAGAGACCCAGTACTTC. As protein: CARSLVAVNQETQYF.

The J gene is TRBJ2-1, the V gene TRBV2; 8 nucleotides match TRBD1. J gave up 5 bases and V 6 bases, and 9 bases lay outside the gene matches. The CDR3 loop spans 15 amino acids. Germline CDR1 and CDR2: SNHLY and FYNNEI. This CDR3 reads CASRLGQGRHNEQFF. Here the CDR3 DNA reads TGTGCCAGCAGATTAGGACAGGGCCGACACAATGAGCAGTTCTTC.

The gene calls are TRBV2 and TRBJ2-2, with TRBD2 as a possible D gene (7 bases). V gave up 2 bases and J gave up 5 bases, with 12 bases separating them. There are 15 residues in the CDR3. Germline V gives CDR1 SNHLY, CDR2 FYNNEI. The CDR3 DNA reads TGTGCCAGCAGTGAAATGGGGAGGGGGACCGGGGAGCTGTTTTTT. Residues: CASSEMGRGTGELFF.

The DNA for the CDR3 is TGTGCCAGCAGCGCTCATAGCGGGAGAACCTACAATGAGCAGTTCTTC. Its translation: CASSAHSGRTYNEQFF. This chain joins TRBV9 and TRBJ2-1; 9 positions agree with TRBD2. V dropped 3 bases and J dropped 2; count of bases not matched to a gene: 6. Germline V gene data show CDR1 as SGDLS and CDR2 as YYNGEE. This CDR3 is 16 amino acids long.

V usage is TRBV7-8 and J usage is TRBJ1-2; no definite D call. This CDR3 spans 13 amino acids. Germline assignment: CDR1 SGHVS and CDR2 FQNEAQ. Trimming left V 5 bases short and J 0 bases short, with 7 bases between. CDR3 loop: CASSIHANYGYTF. CDR3 nucleotides: TGTGCCAGCAGCATACACGCTAACTATGGCTACACCTTC.

The rearrangement uses TRBV11-2 and TRBJ1-1; no definite D call. The germline gives CDR1 SGHAT, CDR2 FQNNGV. V was cut by 1 base and J by 8 bases, with 23 bases left in between. This CDR3 has 17 residues. CDR3 in DNA: TGTGCCAGCAGCTTAGCGGGGAGCAAACCTTTACCCAGGGAAGCTTTCTTT. Its translation is CASSLAGSKPLPREAFF.

The chain employs TRBV13 and TRBJ2-7; possibly TRBD1 for D (6 bases). The germline CDR1 and CDR2 sequences are PRHDT and FYEKMQ (reference sequence). The CDR3 has 12 residues. Trimming removed 6 bases from V and 5 bases from J, with 11 bases in between. CDR3: CASRIGGNEQYF. CDR3 DNA: TGTGCCAGCAGGATAGGGGGTAACGAGCAGTACTTC.

The chain employs TRBV11-1 and TRBJ1-2, with 7 bases fitting TRBD1. The V and J ends lost 6 bases and 7 bases, in that order; junction bases with no gene match: 8. The CDR3 sequence is 13 residues long. Germline values: CDR1 SGHAT, CDR2 FQDESV (reference sequence). The CDR3 reads CASSPGTEAGYTF. CDR3 DNA sequence: TGTGCCAGCAGTCCCGGGACAGAGGCTGGCTACACCTTC.

This chain connects TRBV27 to TRBJ2-7; a weak D match, TRBD2 (6 bases). CDR1 MNHEY and CDR2 SMNVEV come from the germline V gene (reference sequence). CDR3 length: 18 residues. V lost 1 base, J lost 4 bases, and 23 bases lay in between. Here the CDR3 DNA reads TGTGCCAGCAGTTTATTGGGTCGGTTTGGGGGGACTGGATACGAGCAGTACTTC. It codes for CASSLLGRFGGTGYEQYF.

The V and J genes are TRBV11-3 and TRBJ1-1; the match to TRBD1 covers 9 bases. The germline gives CDR1 SGHNT, CDR2 YENEEA. The CDR3 loop spans 17 amino acids. The J segment lost 1 base and the V segment lost 2 bases, leaving 8 bases of the junction unmatched. The CDR3 loop reads CASSLSPGTGRNTEAFF. CDR3 coding DNA: TGTGCCAGCAGCTTAAGTCCCGGGACAGGGAGGAACACTGAAGCTTTCTTT.

The chain has TRBV28 and TRBJ2-1; D is unresolved. From germline, CDR1 is MDHEN and CDR2 SYDVKM. This CDR3 contains 15 residues. The germline V and J ends were trimmed by 1 base and 0 bases, with 7 bases remaining between them. CDR3 bases: TGTGCCAGCAGTTTATTTGCTAGCTCCTACAATGAGCAGTTCTTC. Translation gives CASSLFASSYNEQFF.

The J gene is TRBJ2-3, the V gene TRBV9; tentative D call: TRBD1 (6 bases). The CDR3 is 12 amino acids. Germline lookup yields CDR1 SGDLS and CDR2 YYNGEE. V was trimmed by 7 bases and J by 0 bases, leaving 6 bases between them. The CDR3 loop is CASGGSTDTQYF. DNA for the CDR3: TGTGCCAGCGGGGGCAGCACAGATACGCAGTATTTT.